The 22 T cell receptor beta chains reported below all come from one sample, sequenced in a study of blood T cell repertoires in COVID-19. Method: immunoSEQ multiplex PCR; TCRdb's copy keeps in-frame clones and lacks some. The sample holds about 310,000 clones, under 90% seen once. The sequencing sample was made of peripheral blood. These receptors were taken from a woman aged 25 to 45 with COVID-19, enrolled during active disease.

The V gene is TRBV27, the J gene TRBJ1-1; D perhaps matches TRBD1 (6 bases). The CDR3 length is 12 residues. Germline CDR1 reads MNHEY; CDR2 reads SMNVEV (reference sequence). Between the trimmed V and J ends, which lost 8 bases and 1 base, there was a span of 8 bases. This CDR3 reads CASPTGNTEAFF. The CDR3, as DNA: TGTGCCAGCCCGACAGGGAACACTGAAGCTTTCTTT.

The chain recombines TRBV18 with TRBJ2-2; a possible D gene is TRBD2 (6 bases). Deletions cut 3 bases from V and 4 bases from J, with 12 bases between. The CDR3 is made up of 15 amino acids. Germline V gene lookup returns CDR1 KGHSH and CDR2 LQKENI. The DNA for the CDR3 is TGTGCCAGCTCACCGCGGGGCCGGGGCACCGGGGAGCTGTTTTTT. It translates to CASSPRGRGTGELFF.

The sample holds one count of this clone. This chain links TRBV27 with TRBJ1-2; D gene uncertain. The germline V and J ends were trimmed by 5 bases and 8 bases, with 15 bases remaining between them. This CDR3 is built from 13 residues. Germline CDR1 MNHEY, CDR2 SMNVEV (reference sequence). CDR3: CASSRANRGGYTF. The CDR3 DNA is TGTGCCAGCAGTAGAGCGAATCGTGGGGGCTACACCTTC.

The chain carries TRBV28 and TRBJ2-1, with 14 bases aligning to TRBD2. The germline V gene has CDR1 MDHEN and CDR2 SYDVKM. V gave up 4 bases and J gave up 0 bases; unmatched junction bases: 8. There are 19 residues in the CDR3. CDR3 sequence: CASSSPTSGRVSSYNEQFF. In DNA form, the CDR3 reads TGTGCCAGCAGTTCACCGACTAGCGGGAGGGTGAGCTCCTACAATGAGCAGTTCTTC.

The rearrangement uses TRBV7-9 and TRBJ1-3, with D unclear. Germline CDR1 and CDR2: SEHNR and FQNEAQ (reference sequence). This CDR3 region has 15 residues. With 1 base removed from V and 2 bases from J, the gap between germline ends came to 9 bases. The CDR3 sequence: CASSLGGTAGNTIYF. CDR3 DNA: TGTGCCAGCAGCTTAGGAGGAACGGCTGGAAACACCATATATTTT.

This clone was observed once. This rearrangement joins TRBV19 to TRBJ2-3, with 7 positions matching TRBD2. The CDR3 has 13 residues. J gave up 7 bases and V 8 bases, and 9 bases lay outside the gene matches. The V gene's germline CDR1 is LNHDA and CDR2 SQIVND (reference sequence). In DNA form, the CDR3 reads TGTGCCAGTTCGGGGACTACTTCTAATACGCAGTATTTT. It translates to CASSGTTSNTQYF.

The chain is built from TRBV6-1 and TRBJ1-2; D gene uncertain. The CDR3 totals 14 residues. Per germline, CDR1 MNHNS and CDR2 SASEGT. Trimming took off 1 base at V and 3 bases at J, with 9 bases between the two ends. CDR3 sequence: CASSEVRGYYGYTF. The CDR3, as DNA: TGTGCCAGCAGTGAAGTACGAGGTTACTATGGCTACACCTTC.

The J gene is TRBJ2-5, the V gene TRBV7-9; 7 positions agree with TRBD1. Germline trimming cut 0 bases from V and 4 bases from J; bases unmatched to any gene: 5. CDR3 length: 15 residues. The germline CDR1 and CDR2 sequences are SEHNR and FQNEAQ (reference sequence). CDR3 nucleotide sequence: TGTGCCAGCAGCTTAGCCGAGACAGGGCGAGAGACCCAGTACTTC. Its translation: CASSLAETGRETQYF.

J is TRBJ1-1 and V is TRBV5-8; D gene ambiguous. This CDR3 is 15 amino acids long. Germline CDR1 and CDR2: SGHTS and YDEGEE. The V end lost 4 bases, the J end lost 3 bases, and 16 bases lay between the germline ends. The CDR3 reads CASSPGIVGDTEAFF. CDR3 DNA sequence: TGTGCCAGCAGCCCCGGGATTGTCGGGGACACTGAAGCTTTCTTT.

The chain employs TRBV7-2 and TRBJ1-5, with 8 bases fitting TRBD1. J lost 7 bases, V lost 5 bases, and 7 bases had no gene match. CDR3 size: 14 residues. Per germline, CDR1 SGHTA and CDR2 FQGNSA. The CDR3 reads CASSVTGGFQPQHF. The CDR3 nucleotides read TGTGCCAGCAGCGTCACAGGGGGATTCCAGCCCCAGCATTTT.

The chain uses TRBV6-1 and TRBJ2-1; 10 nucleotides agree with TRBD1. CDR3 length: 15 residues. Germline trimming cut 3 bases from V and 6 bases from J; bases unmatched to any gene: 5. CDR1 MNHNS and CDR2 SASEGT come from the germline V gene. The DNA for the CDR3 is TGTGCCAGCAGTGATGGACAGGGGGATTTCAATGAGCAGTTCTTC. Protein: CASSDGQGDFNEQFF.

The rearrangement joins TRBV28 to TRBJ2-7, with D perhaps TRBD2 (6 bases). The germline CDR1 and CDR2 sequences are MDHEN and SYDVKM. This CDR3 comprises 16 residues. Trimming took off 4 bases at V and 0 bases at J, with 16 bases between the two ends. CDR3 sequence reads: CASSYRQRGSSYEQYF. The DNA of the CDR3 is TGTGCCAGCAGTTACCGTCAACGGGGGAGCTCCTACGAGCAGTACTTC.

The chain has TRBV30 and TRBJ1-1; a possible D gene is TRBD1 (5 bases). Germline-derived CDR1 and CDR2 are GTSNPN and SVGIG (reference sequence). The CDR3 is made up of 13 amino acids. V lost 5 bases to trimming and J lost 5 bases, with 15 bases between them. Here the CDR3 reads CAWGARVDTEAFF. In DNA, the CDR3 is TGTGCCTGGGGGGCCAGGGTGGATACTGAAGCTTTCTTT.

The CDR3 reads CASSQGDTNTGELFF. Here the CDR3 DNA reads TGTGCCAGCAGCCAGGGAGACACTAACACCGGGGAGCTGTTTTTT. The chain carries TRBV3-1 (or the pseudogene TRBV3-2) and TRBJ2-2; TRBD2 might be the D (5 bases). V gave up 3 bases and J gave up 2 bases, with 10 bases separating them. CDR1 is LGHDT, CDR2 YNNKEL, per germline (reference sequence). This CDR3 comprises 15 residues.

The chain recombines TRBV13 with TRBJ1-2, with TRBD1 matching over 7 bases. This CDR3 has 15 residues. The ends lost 4 bases at V and 4 bases at J; junction bases unmatched: 9. Germline V gives CDR1 PRHDT, CDR2 FYEKMQ (reference sequence). The CDR3 DNA reads TGTGCCAGCAGCTCCCGCAGACAGGGTGCCTATGGCTACACCTTC. The encoded protein is CASSSRRQGAYGYTF.

This clone has just one count. V is TRBV28 and J is TRBJ2-1, with 11 nucleotides matching TRBD1. V was pared by 3 bases and J by 1 base, with 2 bases of the junction left unmatched. The CDR3 runs to 16 residues. CDR1 is MDHEN, CDR2 SYDVKM, per germline. Written as DNA, the CDR3 is TGTGCCAGCAGTTTTTGGGACAGGGGGTCCTACAATGAGCAGTTCTTC. Protein: CASSFWDRGSYNEQFF.

V usage is TRBV27 and J usage is TRBJ2-3, with 12 bases matching TRBD2. After removal of 3 bases from V and 6 bases from J, the junction contained 7 bases not matched to a gene. Looked up from germline, CDR1 is MNHEY and CDR2 is SMNVEV (reference sequence). This CDR3 comprises 16 residues. CDR3 region: CASSFLLAGGPDTQYF. CDR3 nucleotide sequence: TGTGCCAGCAGTTTTTTGCTAGCGGGAGGGCCGGATACGCAGTATTTT.

This chain joins TRBV12-2 and TRBJ2-1; TRBD2, the D gene given by the table, was not confirmed from the DNA. TRBV12-2 is a documented pseudogene. This CDR3 contains 18 residues. The CDR3 DNA reads as TGTGCAAGTCGCTTAGCGTGGAGCGGGAGGGTAGTTATCAATGAGCAGTTCTTC. As protein: CASRLAWSGRVVINEQFF.

This chain links TRBV24-1 with TRBJ1-5; D gene unclear. The CDR3 length is 12 residues. Per germline, CDR1 KGHDR and CDR2 SFDVKD. The germline V and J ends were trimmed by 5 bases and 2 bases, with 3 bases remaining between them. CDR3 loop: CATSVGNQPQHF. CDR3 coding DNA: TGTGCCACCAGTGTAGGCAATCAGCCCCAGCATTTT.

The rearrangement joins TRBV2 to TRBJ1-2; D is undetermined. V lost 0 bases to trimming and J lost 7 bases, with 9 bases between them. The CDR3 is 13 amino acids. Germline CDR1 reads SNHLY; CDR2 reads FYNNEI. The CDR3 reads CASSEAQAGGYTF. CDR3 bases: TGTGCCAGCAGTGAAGCGCAGGCCGGTGGCTACACCTTC. Based on the CDR3 plus reference TRBV2 and TRBJ1-2, the full variable domain is EPEVTQTPSHQVTQMGQEVILRCVPISNHLYFYWYRQILGQKVEFLVSFYNNEISEKSEIFDDQFSVERPDGSNFTLKIRSTKLEDSAMYFCASSEAQAGGYTFGSGTRLTVV.

This chain's CDR3 is CASSLAKNTEAFF. The CDR3 DNA reads TGTGCCAGCAGTTTGGCCAAGAACACTGAAGCTTTCTTT. The J gene is TRBJ1-1, the V gene TRBV12-3 or TRBV12-4; D remains unclear. The CDR3 sequence is 13 residues long. The germline V and J ends were trimmed by 3 bases and 1 base, with 6 bases remaining between them.

The genes are TRBV6-4 and TRBJ1-4; unclear D gene. This CDR3 spans 13 amino acids. Germline V CDR1 and CDR2: MRHNA, SNTAGT. V was cut by 6 bases and J by 8 bases, with 13 bases left in between. This chain's CDR3 is CASSRESGEKLFF. In DNA, the CDR3 is TGTGCCAGCAGCCGTGAGTCCGGGGAAAAACTGTTTTTT.